The 16 T cell receptor beta chains below come from one sample, sequenced in a study of blood T cell repertoires in COVID-19. Clones were sequenced by immunoSEQ multiplex PCR, and TCRdb holds only the in-frame ones, with some missing. Of some 40,000 clones in the sample, around 90% were seen once. Sequenced sample: peripheral blood. All receptors come from a woman at least 80 years old with acute or convalescent COVID-19.

The chain couples TRBV9 to TRBJ2-7; 8 bases align to TRBD1. Losses at the gene ends were 4 bases for V and 0 bases for J; bases not matched to a gene: 9. The germline V gene has CDR1 SGDLS and CDR2 YYNGEE. The CDR3 is 16 residues long. CDR3 in amino acids: CASSSTQGANSYEQYF. The CDR3 DNA sequence: TGTGCCAGCAGCTCTACCCAGGGGGCAAACTCCTACGAGCAGTACTTC. Using reference TRBV9 and TRBJ2-7 for the parts outside the CDR3, the full variable domain is DSGVTQTPKHLITATGQRVTLRCSPRSGDLSVYWYQQSLDQGLQFLIQYYNGEERAKGNILERFSAQQFPDLHSELNLSSLELGDSALYFCASSSTQGANSYEQYFGPGTRLTVT.

V and J are TRBV7-9 and TRBJ1-4; D uncertain. CDR3 length equals 14 residues. Trimming took 1 base from V and 3 from J, leaving 6 bases between them. Germline loops: CDR1 SEHNR, CDR2 FQNEAQ (reference sequence). CDR3 residues: CASSLGRPNEKLFF. The CDR3 DNA is TGTGCCAGCAGCTTAGGCAGGCCTAATGAAAAACTGTTTTTT.

This sequence joins TRBV5-6 and TRBJ2-3; 8 positions agree with TRBD1. The germline gives CDR1 SGHDT, CDR2 YYEEEE. The CDR3 consists of 14 residues. J lost 8 bases, V lost 4 bases, and 9 bases had no gene match. As DNA, the CDR3 is TGTGCCAGCAGCACCGGACAGGGAACTGCTACGCAGTATTTT. This sequence encodes CASSTGQGTATQYF.

The sample holds one count of this clone. The rearrangement uses TRBV9 and TRBJ2-1; 10 nucleotides line up with TRBD2. This CDR3 is built from 19 residues. Germline CDR1 is SGDLS and CDR2 is YYNGEE. V dropped 0 bases and J dropped 6; count of bases not matched to a gene: 15. The CDR3 bases are TGTGCCAGCAGCGTAGAAATGTGGGGCGGGACTAGCGACCTCAATGAGCAGTTCTTC. Residues: CASSVEMWGGTSDLNEQFF.

J is TRBJ1-1 and V is TRBV29-1; D possibly corresponds to TRBD1 (6 bases). Trimming took 4 bases from V and 3 from J, leaving 9 bases between them. Germline lookup yields CDR1 SQVTM and CDR2 ANQGSEA. The CDR3 length is 12 residues. The CDR3 DNA reads as TGCAGCGTTGTAAGGGGGTACACTGAAGCTTTCTTT. It yields the protein CSVVRGYTEAFF. Full variable domain (outside the CDR3, taken from reference TRBV29-1 and TRBJ1-1): SAVISQKPSRDICQRGTSLTIQCQVDSQVTMMFWYRQQPGQSLTLIATANQGSEATYESGFVIDKFPISRPNLTFSTLTVSNMSPEDSSIYLCSVVRGYTEAFFGQGTRLTVV.

This sequence joins TRBV21-1 and TRBJ2-4; no DNA check was done on the table's D call, TRBD2. TRBV21-1 is designated a pseudogene. CDR3 length equals 15 residues. CDR3 residues: CASTIGGEAKNIQYF. The DNA for the CDR3 is TGTGCCAGCACCATAGGAGGGGAAGCCAAAAACATTCAGTACTTC.

The chain couples TRBV19 to TRBJ1-5; TRBD1 aligns across 7 bases. Germline lookup yields CDR1 LNHDA and CDR2 SQIVND (reference sequence). This CDR3 is 18 amino acids long. V was pared by 4 bases and J by 1 base, with 13 bases of the junction left unmatched. The CDR3 spells CASSKAAGGSPSNQPQHF. CDR3 coding DNA: TGTGCCAGTAGTAAGGCAGCAGGGGGATCCCCAAGCAATCAGCCCCAGCATTTT.

The genes are TRBV7-6 and TRBJ2-1; 14 bases are a match to TRBD2. This CDR3 region has 17 residues. V lost 1 base to trimming and J lost 8 bases; unmatched junction nucleotides: 7. Looked up from germline, CDR1 is SGHVS and CDR2 is FNYEAQ. DNA of the CDR3: TGTGCCAGCAGCTTAGGACTAGCGGGGGGGTACGAGGATGAGCAGTTCTTC. It codes for CASSLGLAGGYEDEQFF.

V usage is TRBV7-8 and J usage is TRBJ2-7; no clear D. The CDR3 is 14 amino acids. Trimming stripped 1 base from V and 1 base from J, with 8 bases between. Germline V gene sequence: CDR1 SGHVS, CDR2 FQNEAQ. The CDR3 protein is CASSLVGGSYEQYF. CDR3 DNA sequence: TGTGCCAGCAGCTTAGTTGGCGGTTCCTACGAGCAGTACTTC.

J is TRBJ1-6 and V is TRBV27, with 7 bases identical to TRBD1. Germline values: CDR1 MNHEY, CDR2 SMNVEV (reference sequence). The J segment lost 2 bases and the V segment lost 5 bases, leaving 6 bases of the junction unmatched. This CDR3 region has 16 residues. CDR3 protein: CASSQGGNAYNSPLHF. In DNA form, the CDR3 reads TGTGCCAGCAGTCAGGGGGGAAACGCCTATAATTCACCCCTCCACTTT.

The sample holds one count of this clone. The V and J genes are TRBV2 and TRBJ2-7, with D possibly being TRBD2 (6 bases). Germline CDR1 SNHLY, CDR2 FYNNEI. The V end lost 3 bases, the J end lost 6 bases, and 9 bases lay between the germline ends. CDR3 size: 12 residues. CDR3 region: CASSERRGEQYF. The CDR3 region has the DNA TGTGCCAGCAGTGAGAGGAGGGGCGAGCAGTACTTC.

This chain links TRBV19 with TRBJ1-2, with 9 positions matching TRBD1. Germline lookup yields CDR1 LNHDA and CDR2 SQIVND (reference sequence). The CDR3 covers 19 residues. After removal of 1 base from V and 4 bases from J, the junction contained 16 bases not matched to a gene. The CDR3 spells CASSIGHRDRDQRFYGYTF. CDR3 coding DNA: TGTGCCAGTAGTATAGGACACCGGGACAGGGATCAGAGATTCTATGGCTACACCTTC. Full variable domain (remainder filled in from reference TRBV19 and TRBJ1-2): DGGITQSPKYLFRKEGQNVTLSCEQNLNHDAMYWYRQDPGQGLRLIYYSQIVNDFQKGDIAEGYSVSREKKESFPLTVTSAQKNPTAFYLCASSIGHRDRDQRFYGYTFGSGTRLTVV.

This chain links TRBV6-5 with TRBJ2-1; 13 positions agree with TRBD2. V lost 7 bases to trimming and J lost 4 bases; unmatched junction nucleotides: 4. The CDR3 extends over 15 amino acids. CDR1 is MNHEY, CDR2 SVGAGI, per germline. CDR3 nucleotides: TGTGCCAGCACCAAACTAGCGGGGGGGTACAATGAGCAGTTCTTC. It translates to CASTKLAGGYNEQFF.

V and J are TRBV18 and TRBJ2-1, with D possibly being TRBD1 (6 bases). Per germline, CDR1 KGHSH and CDR2 LQKENI. With 3 bases removed from V and 10 bases from J, the gap between germline ends came to 13 bases. The CDR3 is 13 amino acids. This chain's CDR3 is CASSPQGSLEQFF. The CDR3 nucleotides are TGTGCCAGCTCACCGCAGGGGTCTTTAGAGCAGTTCTTC.

The chain uses TRBV19 and TRBJ1-4, with 9 bases aligning to TRBD1. Germline V lookup: CDR1 LNHDA, CDR2 SQIVND (reference sequence). The CDR3 is 12 amino acids. J was trimmed by 7 bases and V by 11 bases; bases with no gene match: 5. The CDR3 region is CASQGALEKLFF. DNA for the CDR3: TGTGCCTCACAGGGGGCCCTTGAAAAACTGTTTTTT.

CDR3 in amino acids: CASSYGQGANNEQFF. The CDR3 DNA is TGTGCCAGCAGTTACGGACAGGGGGCCAACAATGAGCAGTTCTTC. The chain employs TRBV6-5 and TRBJ2-1, with 11 positions matching TRBD1. This CDR3 is built from 15 residues. V lost 2 bases and J lost 5; bases outside the gene matches: 2. The germline V gene has CDR1 MNHEY and CDR2 SVGAGI.